This T cell receptor (beta chain) was identified during a study of blood T cell repertoires in COVID-19. About the research overall: The United States, Italy and Spain were the sources of the acute and convalescent COVID-19 samples.

The CDR3 runs 14 residues. The trim removed 1 base at V and 3 bases at J, leaving 2 bases unmatched. The germline CDR1 and CDR2 sequences are LGHNA and YNFKEQ. Clones were read by immunoSEQ multiplex PCR, and TCRdb kept only the in-frame ones, dropping some. Altogether 250,000 to 350,000 clones are present, approximately 89% being singletons, with the ten largest covering over 6%. Sequenced: peripheral blood. V is TRBV4-2 and J is TRBJ2-5; 7 bases map to TRBD2. This clonotype originated in a woman aged 25-40 years who had recovered from COVID-19. In DNA form, the CDR3 reads TGTGCCAGCAGCCAAGGGGGGGGGAAAGAGACCCAGTACTTC. The encoded protein is CASSQGGGKETQYF.